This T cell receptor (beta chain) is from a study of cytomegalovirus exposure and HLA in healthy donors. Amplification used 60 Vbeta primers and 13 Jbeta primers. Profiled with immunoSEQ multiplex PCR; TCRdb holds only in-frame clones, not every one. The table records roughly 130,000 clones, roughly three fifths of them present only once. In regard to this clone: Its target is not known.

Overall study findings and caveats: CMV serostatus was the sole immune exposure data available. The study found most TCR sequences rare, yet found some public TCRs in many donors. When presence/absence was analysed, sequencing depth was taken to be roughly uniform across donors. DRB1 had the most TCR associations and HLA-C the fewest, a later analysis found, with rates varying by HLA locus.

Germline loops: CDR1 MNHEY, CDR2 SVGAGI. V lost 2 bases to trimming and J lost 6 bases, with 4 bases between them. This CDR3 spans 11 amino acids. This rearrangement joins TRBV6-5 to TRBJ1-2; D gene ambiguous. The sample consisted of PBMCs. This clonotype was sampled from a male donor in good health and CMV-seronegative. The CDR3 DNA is TGTGCCAGCAGTTACGTCGATGGCTACACCTTC. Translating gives CASSYVDGYTF.